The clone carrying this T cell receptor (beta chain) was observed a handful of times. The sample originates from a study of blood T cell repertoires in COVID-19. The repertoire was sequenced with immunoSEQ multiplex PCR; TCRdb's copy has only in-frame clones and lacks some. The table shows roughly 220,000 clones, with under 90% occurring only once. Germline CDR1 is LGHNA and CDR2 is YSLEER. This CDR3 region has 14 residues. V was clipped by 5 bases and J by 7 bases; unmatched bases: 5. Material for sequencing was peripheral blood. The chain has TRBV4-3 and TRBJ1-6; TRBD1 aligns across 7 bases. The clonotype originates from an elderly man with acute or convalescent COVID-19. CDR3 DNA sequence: TGCGCCAGCAGCTCCCGGGACAGCAATTCACCCCTCCACTTT. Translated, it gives CASSSRDSNSPLHF.